Listed below are T cell receptor beta chains from one sample, sequenced in a study of blood T cell repertoires in COVID-19. Generated by immunoSEQ multiplex PCR, the TCRdb table keeps only in-frame clones and is missing some. The sample holds just over 300,000 clones, 90% seen once. Specimen: PBMCs or T cells enriched from blood (not recorded which). These receptors all stem from a woman aged 18-30 years with acute COVID-19. The conserved cysteine and the conserved F or W are not part of the CDR3 here. A D gene is named only where the DNA matches it firmly.

>TRBJ1-1|TRBV14|-
ASSQPLVQGGYTEAF
>TRBJ1-2|TRBV6-5|TRBD1
ASSSRDRVREGYT
>TRBJ2-3|TRBV9|-
ASSVAGVRTDTQY
>TRBJ2-5|TRBV7-3|-
ASSPQGYETQY
>TRBJ2-5|TRBV5-1|-
ASSLVGGVGETQY
>TRBJ2-1|TRBV7-3|TRBD1
ASSLWTGADNEQF
>TRBJ1-5|TRBV15|-
ATSRDHETGSRQPQH
>TRBJ1-4|TRBV5-4|-
ASGLQSLNEKLF
>TRBJ1-4|TRBV28|-
ASLSAGSDNEKLF
>TRBJ1-1|TRBV28|TRBD1
ASPRGDGTGGAGTEAF
>TRBJ1-1|TRBV11-3|-
ASSITGSTEAF
>TRBJ1-2|TRBV15|TRBD1
ATSRDLGQGDGYT
>TRBJ1-6|TRBV7-2|-
ASSLAPGLNSPLH
>TRBJ1-2|TRBV5-1|-
ASSLSDSAYGYT
>TRBJ2-7|TRBV5-4|-
ASSETGDYYEQY
>TRBJ1-6|TRBV30|-
AWSISSYNSPLH
>TRBJ1-5|TRBV19|-
ASSRTISASNQPQH
>TRBJ2-2|TRBV10-3|TRBD2
AISDTAGVTGELF
>TRBJ2-3|TRBV2|TRBD2
ASSGGPAGGPTDTQY
>TRBJ1-2|TRBV7-9|-
ASSLGSGNNPQGYT
>TRBJ2-1|TRBV4-2|TRBD2
ASSQYGGLAGGPSNEQF
>TRBJ1-5|TRBV2|TRBD1
ASSGTGSNQQPQH
>TRBJ1-5|TRBV28|TRBD1
ASSSGQGVHQPQH
>TRBJ1-4|TRBV6-5|-
ASSYRDATNEKLF
>TRBJ2-7|TRBV15|-
ATSRDTSPGRGYEQY
>TRBJ2-3|TRBV14|-
ASSQLTRGTQY
>TRBJ1-3|TRBV28|-
ASSTPDPGYTIY
>TRBJ2-1|TRBV3-1/TRBV3-2|-
ASSQGGTTEQF
>TRBJ1-5|TRBV19|-
ASSIVNSNQPQH
>TRBJ1-2|TRBV28|TRBD1
ASSPGQGWYGYT
>TRBJ2-3|TRBV7-9|TRBD2
ASESSRREGLSTDTQY
>TRBJ2-1|TRBV6-2/TRBV6-3|-
ASSAFGDNEQF